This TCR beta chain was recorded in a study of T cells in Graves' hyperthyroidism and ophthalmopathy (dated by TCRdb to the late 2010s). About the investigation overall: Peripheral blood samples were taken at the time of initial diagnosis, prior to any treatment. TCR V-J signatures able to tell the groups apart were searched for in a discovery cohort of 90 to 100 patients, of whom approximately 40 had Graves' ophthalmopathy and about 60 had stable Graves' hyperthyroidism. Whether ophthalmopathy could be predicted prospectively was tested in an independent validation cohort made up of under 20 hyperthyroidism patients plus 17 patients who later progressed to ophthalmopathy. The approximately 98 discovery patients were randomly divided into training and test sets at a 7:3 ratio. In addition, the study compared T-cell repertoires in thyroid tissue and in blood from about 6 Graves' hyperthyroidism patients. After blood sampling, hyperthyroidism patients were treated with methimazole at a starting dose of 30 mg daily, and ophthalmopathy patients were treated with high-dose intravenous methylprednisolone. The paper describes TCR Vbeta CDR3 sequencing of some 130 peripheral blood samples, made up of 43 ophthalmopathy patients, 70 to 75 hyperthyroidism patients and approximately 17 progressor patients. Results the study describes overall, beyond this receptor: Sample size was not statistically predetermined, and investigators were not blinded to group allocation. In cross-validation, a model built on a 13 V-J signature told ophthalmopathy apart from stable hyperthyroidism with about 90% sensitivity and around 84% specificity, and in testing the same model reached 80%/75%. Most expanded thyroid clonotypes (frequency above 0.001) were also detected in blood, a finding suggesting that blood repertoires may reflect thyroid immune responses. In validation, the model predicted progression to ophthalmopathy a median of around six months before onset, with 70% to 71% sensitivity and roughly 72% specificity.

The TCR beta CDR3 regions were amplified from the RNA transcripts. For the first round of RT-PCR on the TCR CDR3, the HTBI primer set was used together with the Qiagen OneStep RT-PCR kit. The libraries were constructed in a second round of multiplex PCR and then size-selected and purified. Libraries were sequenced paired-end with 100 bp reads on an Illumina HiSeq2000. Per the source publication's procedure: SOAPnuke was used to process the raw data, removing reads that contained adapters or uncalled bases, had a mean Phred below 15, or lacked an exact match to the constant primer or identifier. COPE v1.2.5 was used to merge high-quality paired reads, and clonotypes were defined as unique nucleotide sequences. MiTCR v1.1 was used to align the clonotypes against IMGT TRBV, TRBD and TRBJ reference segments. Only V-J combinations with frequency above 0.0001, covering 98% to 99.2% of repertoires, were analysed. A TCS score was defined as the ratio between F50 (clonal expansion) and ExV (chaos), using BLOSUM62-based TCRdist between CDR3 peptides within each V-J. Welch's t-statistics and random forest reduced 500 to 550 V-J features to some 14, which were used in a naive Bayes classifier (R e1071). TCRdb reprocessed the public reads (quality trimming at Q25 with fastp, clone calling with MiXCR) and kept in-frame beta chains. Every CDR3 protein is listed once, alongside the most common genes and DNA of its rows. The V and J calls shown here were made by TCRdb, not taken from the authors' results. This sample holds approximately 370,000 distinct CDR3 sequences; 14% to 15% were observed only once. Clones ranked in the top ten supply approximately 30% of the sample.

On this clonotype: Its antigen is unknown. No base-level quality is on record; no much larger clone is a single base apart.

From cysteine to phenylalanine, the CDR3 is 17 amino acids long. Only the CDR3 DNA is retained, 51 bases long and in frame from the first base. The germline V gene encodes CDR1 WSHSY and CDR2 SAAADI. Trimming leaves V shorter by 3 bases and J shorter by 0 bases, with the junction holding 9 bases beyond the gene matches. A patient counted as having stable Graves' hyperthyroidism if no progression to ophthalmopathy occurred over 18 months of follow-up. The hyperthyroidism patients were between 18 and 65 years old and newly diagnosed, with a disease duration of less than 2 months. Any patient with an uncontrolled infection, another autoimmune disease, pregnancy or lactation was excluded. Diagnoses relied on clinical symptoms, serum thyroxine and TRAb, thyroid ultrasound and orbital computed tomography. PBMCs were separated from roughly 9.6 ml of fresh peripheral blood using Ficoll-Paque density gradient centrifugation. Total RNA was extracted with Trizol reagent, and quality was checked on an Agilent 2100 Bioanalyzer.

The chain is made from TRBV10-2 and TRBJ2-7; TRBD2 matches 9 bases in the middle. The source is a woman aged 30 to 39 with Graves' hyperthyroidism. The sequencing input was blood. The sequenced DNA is TGCGCCAGCAGTGAACGGACTAGCGCCCAGAGCTCCTACGAGCAGTACTTC. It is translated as CASSERTSAQSSYEQYF.